This T cell receptor (beta chain) came from a study of cytomegalovirus exposure and HLA in healthy donors. General study findings and limits: Later genetic work tied a missense DCLRE1C variant to beta-chain V and J trimming. The authors enumerated 180 or so TCR beta chains as linked to cytomegalovirus. What a later analysis reportedly showed was that an Asian-associated ancestry cluster had fewer N-insertions than the roughly 670-donor mean. Most sequenced TCRs were rare (though some public TCRs occurred in many donors).

Primers included in the PCR were 60 Vbeta and 13 Jbeta primers. Measured with immunoSEQ multiplex PCR; TCRdb has only the in-frame clones, and not every one. The table includes almost 95,000 clones, around three fifths detected once. In the case of this clone: Antigen unknown.

The sequence derives from a young man in good health and CMV-seronegative. The sequencing input was PBMCs.

The CDR3, as DNA: TGTGCCAGCAGTTTATTAGCGGGAGGGGCGGGAGATACGCAGTATTTT. Translation: CASSLLAGGAGDTQYF. The V call is TRBV27, the J call TRBJ2-3, with TRBD2 identical over 11 bases. After removal of 1 base from V and 5 bases from J, the junction contained 5 bases not matched to a gene. The CDR3 contains 16 residues. The V gene's germline CDR1 is MNHEY and CDR2 SMNVEV (reference sequence).